The clone carrying this T cell receptor (beta chain) appeared a few times. Its target is unknown. The data were taken from a study of radiation and T cells in renal cell carcinoma. Study at large: Nephrectomy followed 15 Gy stereotactic body radiation by 4 weeks.

Trimming at V came to 8 bases and at J to 6 bases, leaving 17 bases not matched to a gene. This CDR3 is 16 amino acids long. CDR1 and CDR2 (germline): SNHLY, FYNNEI. The time point: blood 2 weeks post-SBRT. Treatment in this sample: 15 Gy SBRT to primary tumor, nephrectomy 4 weeks later. After SBRT, blood was collected at 2 and 4 weeks, plus baseline. Clear cell pathology was present in this patient's renal cell carcinoma. The protocol was immunoSEQ multiplex PCR, while the TCRdb copy is restricted to in-frame clones and leaves out a portion. The data hold roughly 130,000 clones, with around nine tenths observed a single time. General study points: In blood, top tumor clones expanded by 2 weeks, shrinking by 4.

The source was blood, collected from a patient whose treatment included radiotherapy and nephrectomy. The chain is built from TRBV2 and TRBJ1-2; 8 bases are shared with TRBD1. This receptor was taken from a woman aged 70 to 79 with renal cell carcinoma. The DNA of the CDR3 is TGTGCCAGCGGCCCTCGTCGGACAGGGCGAAGAGATGGCTACACCTTC. Its protein product is CASGPRRTGRRDGYTF.